Listed below are T cell receptor beta chains from one sample, sequenced in a study of T cells in localized non-small cell lung cancer. Measured with immunoSEQ multiplex PCR; TCRdb has only the in-frame clones, and not every one. This table holds around 30,000 clones, about 87% found once. The starting material was peripheral blood, obtained before any cancer treatment. These receptor sequences come from a male donor aged 60 or over with stage I lung adenocarcinoma. Both conserved end residues are part of each CDR3.

V	J	CDR3
TRBV21-1	TRBJ2-3	CASSPRPRENTQYF
TRBV10-2	TRBJ1-4	CASRGQRDEKLFF
TRBV5-1	TRBJ1-6	CASSLTGEAQSDSPLHF
TRBV19	TRBJ2-2	CASKGVTANTGELFF
TRBV28	TRBJ1-3	CASRGQGAGNTIYF
TRBV2	TRBJ2-7	CASGGAIGSYEQYF
TRBV6-6	TRBJ2-2	CASSEQKPNTGELFF
TRBV6-1	TRBJ2-1	CASSLQGASYNEQFF
TRBV9	TRBJ2-5	CASTPGAGETQYF
TRBV7-9	TRBJ1-4	CASSHPRETGGEKLFF
TRBV7-2	TRBJ1-1	CASSGQGVGTEAFF
TRBV18	TRBJ1-2	CASSPGTGELYGYTF
TRBV30	TRBJ1-4	CAQTTGIQGNEKLFF
TRBV7-2	TRBJ1-3	CASSLQSGTEGNTIYF
TRBV13	TRBJ2-3	CASSYPGGDTDTQYF
TRBV7-6	TRBJ1-3	CASSLGQGRGNTIYF
TRBV7-3	TRBJ2-2	CASSLKTSGGLNTGELFF
TRBV27	TRBJ1-3	CASSPSLGEGYSGNTIYF
TRBV4-1	TRBJ1-3	CASSQATGGAEGNTIYF
TRBV2	TRBJ1-4	CASSEGQGVLANEKLFF
TRBV6-6	TRBJ2-3	CASSPGTGGFADTQYF
TRBV2	TRBJ1-5	CASSERPGDQPQHF
TRBV6-1	TRBJ2-7	CASSASLGFSDRGNEQYF
TRBV2	TRBJ2-1	CASSGDRYYNEQFF
TRBV7-2	TRBJ2-7	CASSLEGQGRYEQYF
TRBV27	TRBJ1-1	CASSLRAEMNTEAFF
TRBV6-5	TRBJ1-3	CASSWERTGNTIYF
TRBV19	TRBJ2-7	CASSIGVRIVPVDEQYF
TRBV9	TRBJ2-1	CASSVTQRGYNEQFF
TRBV28	TRBJ2-1	CASSLQGLGSYNEQFF
TRBV19	TRBJ1-6	CASSILGDTNNSPLHF
TRBV14	TRBJ2-7	CASSQRQGKQYF
TRBV27	TRBJ2-3	CASRAWGTDTQYF
TRBV5-8	TRBJ1-5	CASSFRSFEGGGNQPQHF
TRBV2	TRBJ2-7	CASRFLDLEQYF
TRBV28	TRBJ1-1	CASSFNGEAFF
TRBV10-3	TRBJ2-1	CAISAVGRGQFF
TRBV28	TRBJ2-7	CASSFLNGYEQYF
TRBV5-4	TRBJ1-6	CASSSGTGGRSPLHF
TRBV5-1	TRBJ2-5	CASRTSGVPLSGETQYF
TRBV27	TRBJ2-3	CASSSRTGLNTQYF
TRBV6-5	TRBJ1-1	CASGHRLEGAEAFF
TRBV6-4	TRBJ1-6	CASSEVGHSPLHF
TRBV28	TRBJ1-1	CASSMMTTEAFF
TRBV27	TRBJ1-3	CASRQTGLGNTIYF
TRBV28	TRBJ1-2	CASSPGTGANYGYTF
TRBV28	TRBJ1-2	CASRGSIGYTF
TRBV18	TRBJ1-5	CASSPGTNQPQHF
TRBV5-8	TRBJ2-5	CASSPGLAQETQYF
TRBV27	TRBJ2-7	CASRNPGQGSYEQYF
TRBV21-1	TRBJ2-3	CASSKANRFRDTQYF
TRBV2	TRBJ2-7	CASSVERGATYEQYF